A selection of T cell receptor beta chains follows, all from one sample in a study of cytomegalovirus exposure and HLA in healthy donors. Sequencing was performed with immunoSEQ multiplex PCR; in TCRdb, only in-frame clones are kept and a portion is missing. The repertoire holds over 150,000 clones, with approximately 87% as singletons. Sequenced: PBMCs. Receptors were obtained from a woman aged 30 to 39 in good health and CMV-seronegative. Each CDR3 is given with its conserved first and last residue. A D gene is named only where the DNA matches it firmly. Expanded clones are given a class, and other clones once, few, many or no size at all.

NA,NA,TRBJ2-3,TRBV6-5,TGTGCCAGCAGTTTACCGCGGAGAAACACAGATACGCAGTATTTT,CASSLPRRNTDTQYF
NA,NA,TRBJ2-1,TRBV27,TGTGCCAGCAATAAACGAGGGAACTACAATGAGCAGTTCTTC,CASNKRGNYNEQFF
NA,NA,TRBJ1-5,TRBV4-3,TGCGCCAGCAGCCCAACAGATAGCAATCAGCCCCAGCATTTT,CASSPTDSNQPQHF
NA,once,TRBJ2-1,TRBV9,TGTGCCAGCAGCGTAGTTAGGTGGGCCGACTCCTACAATGAGCAGTTCTTC,CASSVVRWADSYNEQFF
TRBD1,NA,TRBJ2-7,TRBV2,TGTGCCAGCAGTGCCCGTTCCGGGACAGGGGTTCGTTACGAGCAGTACTTC,CASSARSGTGVRYEQYF
NA,few,TRBJ2-7,TRBV10-3,TGTGCCATCAGTGACAGGGAGTACGAGCAGTACTTC,CAISDREYEQYF
TRBD2,NA,TRBJ2-2,TRBV28,TGTGCCAGCAGTTTTGGTAGCGGGAGGGCCACCACCGGGGAGCTGTTTTTT,CASSFGSGRATTGELFF
NA,NA,TRBJ2-1,TRBV6-5,TGTGCCAGCAGTTTACGTGGTGAGCAGTTCTTC,CASSLRGEQFF
TRBD1,NA,TRBJ1-6,TRBV2,TGTGCCAGCAGAGAGCCGGGACAGGGGACTTCACCCCTCCACTTT,CASREPGQGTSPLHF
TRBD2,NA,TRBJ2-2,TRBV27,TGTGCCAGCAGTTTACGGCTAGCGGGCACCGGGGAGCTGTTTTTT,CASSLRLAGTGELFF
NA,once,TRBJ1-5,TRBV9,TGTGCCAGCAGCGTAGATAGTCAGGCCCAGCATTTT,CASSVDSQAQHF
NA,NA,TRBJ2-1,TRBV4-3,TGCGCCAGCAGCCAAGGGTCCCTTTTTAGCGTCCCGTTCTTC,CASSQGSLFSVPFF
TRBD1,NA,TRBJ1-4,TRBV7-6,TGTGCCAGCAGCTCGAACAGGGGGCGTGAGACTCCAACTAATGAAAAACTGTTTTTT,CASSSNRGRETPTNEKLFF
TRBD1,NA,TRBJ2-3,TRBV9,TGTGCCAGCAGCGTAGCCCCGGGGACAGGGGTGGCAGATACGCAGTATTTT,CASSVAPGTGVADTQYF
NA,NA,TRBJ2-7,TRBV5-1,TGCGCCAGCAGCTTGGCCGGGGCAGCCTACGAGCAGTACTTC,CASSLAGAAYEQYF
TRBD1,NA,TRBJ2-5,TRBV7-6,TGTGCCAGCAGCCCTACCGCGGACAGGGTGTGGGAGACCCAGTACTTC,CASSPTADRVWETQYF
NA,NA,TRBJ1-2,TRBV9,TGTGCCAGCAGCGTGGCGGATGCCTATGGCTACACCTTC,CASSVADAYGYTF
TRBD1,NA,TRBJ2-2,TRBV4-1,TGCGCCAGCAGCCAGTTCTGGGGACAGGGGGCGAACACCGGGGAGCTGTTTTTT,CASSQFWGQGANTGELFF
TRBD1,NA,TRBJ1-1,TRBV23-1,TGCGCCAGCAGCCGCCCCGGGACAGAGAACACTGAAGCTTTCTTT,CASSRPGTENTEAFF
NA,few,TRBJ2-3,TRBV18,TGTGCCAGCTCACCAGGGTCTAGCACAGATACGCAGTATTTT,CASSPGSSTDTQYF
NA,once,TRBJ1-2,TRBV7-8,TGTGCCAGCAGCTCACCGACAGGACCGCTGACTAACTATGGCTACACCTTC,CASSSPTGPLTNYGYTF
NA,NA,TRBJ2-3,TRBV29-1,TGCAGCGTTGTAGGAGGAGTTACGCAGTATTTT,CSVVGGVTQYF
TRBD2,NA,TRBJ2-1,TRBV28,TGTGCCAGCAGTTTATCCCGGGAGGGCCGCAATGAGCAGTTCTTC,CASSLSREGRNEQFF
TRBD2,NA,TRBJ2-1,TRBV4-2,TGTGCCAGCAGCCAAGATCCGGTAGCGGGGCCCTTTTCGTTCTTC,CASSQDPVAGPFSFF
TRBD1,NA,TRBJ2-7,TRBV5-1,TGCGCCAGCAGCTTTAGCGGACAGGGGTCCAACGAGCAGTACTTC,CASSFSGQGSNEQYF
NA,NA,TRBJ2-7,TRBV4-3,TGCGCCAGCAGCCAAGATCCCGGGCCTCGCTACGAGCAGTACTTC,CASSQDPGPRYEQYF
TRBD1,NA,TRBJ2-5,TRBV5-1,TGCGCCAGCAGCGCACAGGGGTGGGAGACCCAGTACTTC,CASSAQGWETQYF
TRBD2,once,TRBJ2-7,TRBV9,TGTGCCAGCAGCGTAGCCGGGACTAGCGGCTACGAGCAGTACTTC,CASSVAGTSGYEQYF
TRBD2,few,TRBJ2-3,TRBV5-1,TGCGCCAGCAGCTTGGCAAGCGGGGCGGGCACAGATACGCAGTATTTT,CASSLASGAGTDTQYF
NA,NA,TRBJ1-2,TRBV4-1,TGCGCCAGCAGCCCGGAGCTCAACAGGGTTTCGGACTATGGCTACACCTTC,CASSPELNRVSDYGYTF
NA,few,TRBJ1-1,TRBV20-1,TGCAGTGCCCCTAGTTTAACTGAAGCTTTCTTT,CSAPSLTEAFF
NA,NA,TRBJ1-5,TRBV15,TGTGCCACCAATAAGGGGTCAAGGGTGGGCAATCAGCCCCAGCATTTT,CATNKGSRVGNQPQHF
TRBD2,many,TRBJ2-1,TRBV6-4,TGTGCCAGCAGTGAAGCGTTTGGGGGGGATGAGCAGTTCTTC,CASSEAFGGDEQFF
TRBD1,NA,TRBJ2-1,TRBV4-2,TGTGCCAGCAGCCAGGAACAGGGGAGCTCCTACAATGAGCAGTTCTTC,CASSQEQGSSYNEQFF
NA,NA,TRBJ2-2,TRBV27,TGTGCCAGCACCTTCCTCCAGGGTCCTCAGGACACCGGGGAGCTGTTTTTT,CASTFLQGPQDTGELFF
TRBD1,NA,TRBJ2-5,TRBV27,TGTGCCAGCAGTTCCCTCGGGACAGGGGGCGCGGAGACCCAGTACTTC,CASSSLGTGGAETQYF
NA,NA,TRBJ2-5,TRBV30,TGTGCCTGGGGTTCTAGCCAAGAGACCCAGTACTTC,CAWGSSQETQYF
NA,few,TRBJ1-2,TRBV5-4,TGTGCCAGCAGCTTGGGTGGGGGGTATGGCTACACCTTC,CASSLGGGYGYTF
NA,NA,TRBJ2-1,TRBV5-1,TGCGCCAGCAGCTTCCAGGGCGATGCCTACAATGAGCAGTTCTTC,CASSFQGDAYNEQFF
NA,NA,TRBJ2-5,TRBV7-9,TGTGCCAGCAGCTTAGGGACTGTCCAAGAGACCCAGTACTTC,CASSLGTVQETQYF
NA,NA,TRBJ2-1,TRBV20-1,TGCAGTGCTAGAGCGAACTTTGAGCAGTTCTTC,CSARANFEQFF
NA,NA,TRBJ1-2,TRBV19,TGTGCCAGTAACGGGGGCGGGAGTTCTCCGCGTGGCTACACCTTC,CASNGGGSSPRGYTF
TRBD2,NA,TRBJ2-2,TRBV5-1,TGCGCCAGCAGCTTGTCAGCGGGGGGTGACACCGGGGAGCTGTTTTTT,CASSLSAGGDTGELFF
TRBD1,NA,TRBJ1-4,TRBV13,TGTGCCAGCAGCTCCCGAATGACAGGGGCGGGTGGGAAACTGTTTTTT,CASSSRMTGAGGKLFF
NA,once,TRBJ2-3,TRBV4-2,TGTGCCAGCAGCCAAGTTAGCCTCAGCACAGATACGCAGTATTTT,CASSQVSLSTDTQYF
NA,NA,TRBJ2-1,TRBV4-3,TGCGCCAGCAGCCAAGATAAGCTCAATGAGCAGTTCTTC,CASSQDKLNEQFF
TRBD1,NA,TRBJ2-7,TRBV7-9,TGTGCCAGCAGTACACCGGGACAGGTCTACGAGCAGTACTTC,CASSTPGQVYEQYF
NA,NA,TRBJ1-4,TRBV6-1,TGTGCCAGCAGAGAAAGGAGGACAGTTTCTAATGAAAAACTGTTTTTT,CASRERRTVSNEKLFF
NA,NA,TRBJ2-7,TRBV27,TGTGCCAGCCGCCCTTCGCTGGGGGAAAAGGCTACCGAGCAGTACTTC,CASRPSLGEKATEQYF
NA,NA,TRBJ1-1,TRBV11-2,TGTGCCAGCAGCTTCGGCTTATCCGGAGAAGCTTTCTTT,CASSFGLSGEAFF
TRBD1,once,TRBJ1-6,TRBV11-2,TGTGCCAGCAGCTTAAGACAGGGGAGGAATTCACCCCTCCACTTT,CASSLRQGRNSPLHF